Here is one TCR beta chain with its context. These data belong to a study of T cells after posttransplantation cyclophosphamide. The naive gate required viable CD3+CD4+ or CD3+CD8+ cells with CCR7+CD45RA+CD45RO-CD95-CD27+CD28+ phenotype. TCRdb keeps only in-frame clones here, not all; method: immunoSEQ multiplex PCR. The table has 15,000 to 20,000 clones, about 95% seen once; the top ten hold 0.27%. The sequenced sample was naive CD4+ T cells sorted from blood. The clonotype originates from a woman in her forties or fifties in good health and a related stem cell transplant donor.

The CDR3 is CASSPPGLGTYEQYF. In DNA, the CDR3 is TGTGCCAGCTCACCCCCGGGACTCGGGACCTACGAGCAGTACTTC. This chain connects TRBV18 to TRBJ2-7, with D possibly TRBD2 on 6 matching bases. V lost 3 bases, J lost 2 bases, and 14 bases lay in between. The CDR3 sequence is 15 residues long. Germline V gene lookup returns CDR1 KGHSH and CDR2 LQKENI.